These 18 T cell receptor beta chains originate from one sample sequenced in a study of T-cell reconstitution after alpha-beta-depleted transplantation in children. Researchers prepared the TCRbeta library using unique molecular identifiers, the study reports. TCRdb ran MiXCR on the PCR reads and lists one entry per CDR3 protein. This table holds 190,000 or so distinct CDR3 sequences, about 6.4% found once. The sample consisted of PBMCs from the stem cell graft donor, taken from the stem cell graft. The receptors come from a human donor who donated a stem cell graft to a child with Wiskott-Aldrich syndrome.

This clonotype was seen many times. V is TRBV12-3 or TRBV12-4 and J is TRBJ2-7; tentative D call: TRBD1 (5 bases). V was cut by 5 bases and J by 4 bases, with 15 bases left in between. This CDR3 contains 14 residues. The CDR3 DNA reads TGTGCCAGCAGTCCGCCCGACAGAGAGTACGAGCAGTACTTC. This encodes CASSPPDREYEQYF.

The chain's CDR3 is CASSPTTTGGVGYTF. As DNA, the CDR3 is TGCGCCAGCAGTCCTACCACGACAGGGGGGGTTGGCTACACCTTC. The chain recombines TRBV5-1 with TRBJ1-2; 9 nucleotides agree with TRBD1. Trimming cost V 5 bases and J 7 bases; bases outside gene matches: 12. CDR1 is SGHRS and CDR2 is YFSETQ in the germline V gene. The CDR3 contains 15 residues.

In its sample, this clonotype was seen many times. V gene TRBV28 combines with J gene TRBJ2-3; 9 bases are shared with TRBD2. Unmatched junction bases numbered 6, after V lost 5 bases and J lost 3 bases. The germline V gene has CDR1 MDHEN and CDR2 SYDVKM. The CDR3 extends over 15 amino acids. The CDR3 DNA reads TGTGCCAGCAGTGGCGGGGGGGCAAAGACAGATACGCAGTATTTT. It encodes CASSGGGAKTDTQYF.

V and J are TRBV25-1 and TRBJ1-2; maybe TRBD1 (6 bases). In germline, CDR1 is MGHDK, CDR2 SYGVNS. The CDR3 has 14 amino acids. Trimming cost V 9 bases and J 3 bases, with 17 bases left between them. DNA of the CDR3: TGTGCCAGTACCCGTGGGGGGGGCGACTATGGCTACACCTTC. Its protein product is CASTRGGGDYGYTF.

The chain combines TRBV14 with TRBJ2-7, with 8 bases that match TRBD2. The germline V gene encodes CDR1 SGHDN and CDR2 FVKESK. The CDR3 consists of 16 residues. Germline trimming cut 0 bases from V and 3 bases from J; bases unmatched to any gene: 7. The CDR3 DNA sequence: TGTGCCAGCAGCCAAGATCGGGGGGGGAATTTCTACGAGCAGTACTTC. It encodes CASSQDRGGNFYEQYF. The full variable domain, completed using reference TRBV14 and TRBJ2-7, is EAGVTQFPSHSVIEKGQTVTLRCDPISGHDNLYWYRRVMGKEIKFLLHFVKESKQDESGMPNNRFLAERTGGTYSTLKVQPAELEDSGVYFCASSQDRGGNFYEQYFGPGTRLTVT.

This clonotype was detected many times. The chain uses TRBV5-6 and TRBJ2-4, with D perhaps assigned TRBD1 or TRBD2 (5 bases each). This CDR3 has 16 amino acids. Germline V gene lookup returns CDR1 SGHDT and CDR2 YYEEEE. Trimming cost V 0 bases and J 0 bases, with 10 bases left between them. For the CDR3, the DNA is TGTGCCAGCAGCTTGGTTCTGGGGGTAGCCAAAAACATTCAGTACTTC. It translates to CASSLVLGVAKNIQYF.

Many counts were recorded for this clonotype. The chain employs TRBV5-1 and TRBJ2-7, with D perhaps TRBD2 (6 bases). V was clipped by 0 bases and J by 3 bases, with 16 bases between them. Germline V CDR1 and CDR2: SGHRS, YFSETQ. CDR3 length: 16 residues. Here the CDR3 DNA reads TGCGCCAGCAGCTTGGTCGCTAGCGATGGGCTCTACGAGCAGTACTTC. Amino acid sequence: CASSLVASDGLYEQYF.

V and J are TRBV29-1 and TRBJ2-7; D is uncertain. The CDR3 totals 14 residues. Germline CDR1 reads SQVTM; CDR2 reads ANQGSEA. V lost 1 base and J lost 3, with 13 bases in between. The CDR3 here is CSVEGGSGIYEQYF. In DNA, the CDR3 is TGCAGCGTTGAAGGGGGTTCCGGAATCTACGAGCAGTACTTC.

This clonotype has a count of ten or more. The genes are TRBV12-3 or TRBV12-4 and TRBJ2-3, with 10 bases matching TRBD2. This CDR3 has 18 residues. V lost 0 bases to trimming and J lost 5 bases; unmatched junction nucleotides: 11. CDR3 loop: CASSLARSSGGPEDTQYF. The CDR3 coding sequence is TGTGCCAGCAGTTTAGCGCGGTCTAGCGGGGGCCCAGAAGATACGCAGTATTTT.

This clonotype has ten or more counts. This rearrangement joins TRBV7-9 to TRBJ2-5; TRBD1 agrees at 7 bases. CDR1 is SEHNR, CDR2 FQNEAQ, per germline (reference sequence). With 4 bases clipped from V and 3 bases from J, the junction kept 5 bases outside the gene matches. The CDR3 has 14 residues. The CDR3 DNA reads TGTGCCAGCAGCTCAGACAGGGTGGAAGAGACCCAGTACTTC. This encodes CASSSDRVEETQYF.

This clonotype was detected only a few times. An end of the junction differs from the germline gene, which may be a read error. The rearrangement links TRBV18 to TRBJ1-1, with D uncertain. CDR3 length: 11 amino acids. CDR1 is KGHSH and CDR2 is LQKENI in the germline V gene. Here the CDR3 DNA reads TGTGCCAGCTCTCCGGGCCAAACCCCGCTCTTT. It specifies CASSPGQTPLF.

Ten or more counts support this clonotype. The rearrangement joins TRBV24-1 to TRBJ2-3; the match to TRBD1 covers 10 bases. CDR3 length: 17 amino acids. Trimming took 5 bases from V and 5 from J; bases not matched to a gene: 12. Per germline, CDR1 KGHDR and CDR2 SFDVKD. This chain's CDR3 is CATSGSFDRGRIDTQYF. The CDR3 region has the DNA TGTGCCACCAGTGGATCTTTTGACAGGGGGCGTATAGATACGCAGTATTTT.

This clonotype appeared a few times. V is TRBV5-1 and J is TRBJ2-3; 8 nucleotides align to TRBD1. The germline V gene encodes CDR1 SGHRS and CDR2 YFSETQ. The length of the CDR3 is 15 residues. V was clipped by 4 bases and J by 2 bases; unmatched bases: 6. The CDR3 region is CASSPQTGVTDTQYF. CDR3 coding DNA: TGCGCCAGCAGCCCCCAGACAGGGGTCACAGATACGCAGTATTTT.

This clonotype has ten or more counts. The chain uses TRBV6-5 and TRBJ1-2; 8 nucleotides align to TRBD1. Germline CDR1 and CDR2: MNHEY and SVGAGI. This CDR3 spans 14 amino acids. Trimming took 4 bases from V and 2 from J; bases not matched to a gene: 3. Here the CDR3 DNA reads TGTGCCAGCAGTTCTCGGACAGGGAACTATGGCTACACCTTC. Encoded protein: CASSSRTGNYGYTF.

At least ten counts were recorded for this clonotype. The CDR3 loop reads CATSDLETQYF. CDR3 sequence (DNA): TGTGCCACCAGTGATTTAGAGACCCAGTACTTC. The chain has TRBV24-1 and TRBJ2-5; no firm D call. Germline-derived CDR1 and CDR2 are KGHDR and SFDVKD. V gave up 1 base and J gave up 4 bases, with 0 bases separating them. The CDR3 sequence is 11 residues long.

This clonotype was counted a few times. This chain's CDR3 is CASSLVGGRASYEQYF. The CDR3 bases are TGTGCCAGCAGCTTAGTGGGAGGGAGAGCGTCCTACGAGCAGTACTTC. The J gene is TRBJ2-7, the V gene TRBV7-2; TRBD2 matches at 7 bases. Germline loops: CDR1 SGHTA, CDR2 FQGNSA. CDR3 size: 16 residues. Trimming at V came to 1 base and at J to 1 base, leaving 7 bases not matched to a gene. The whole variable domain, remainder taken from reference TRBV7-2 and TRBJ2-7, is GAGVSQSPSNKVTEKGKDVELRCDPISGHTALYWYRQSLGQGLEFLIYFQGNSAPDKSGLPSDRFSAERTGGSVSTLTIQRTQQEDSAVYLCASSLVGGRASYEQYFGPGTRLTVT.

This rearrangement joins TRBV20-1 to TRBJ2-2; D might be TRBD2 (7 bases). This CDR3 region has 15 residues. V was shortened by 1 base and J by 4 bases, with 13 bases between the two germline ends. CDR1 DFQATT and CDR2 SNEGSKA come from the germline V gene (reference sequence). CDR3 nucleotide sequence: TGCAGTGCTAGAGCGGCGGGGGCTCTCACCGGGGAGCTGTTTTTT. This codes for CSARAAGALTGELFF.

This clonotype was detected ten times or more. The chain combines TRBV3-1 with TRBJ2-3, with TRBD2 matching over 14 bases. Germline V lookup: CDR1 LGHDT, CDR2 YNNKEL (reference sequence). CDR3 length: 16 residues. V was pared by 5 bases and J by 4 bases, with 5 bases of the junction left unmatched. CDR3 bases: TGTGCCAGCAGCTCGGGACTAGCGGGAGCCCCAGATACGCAGTATTTT. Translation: CASSSGLAGAPDTQYF.